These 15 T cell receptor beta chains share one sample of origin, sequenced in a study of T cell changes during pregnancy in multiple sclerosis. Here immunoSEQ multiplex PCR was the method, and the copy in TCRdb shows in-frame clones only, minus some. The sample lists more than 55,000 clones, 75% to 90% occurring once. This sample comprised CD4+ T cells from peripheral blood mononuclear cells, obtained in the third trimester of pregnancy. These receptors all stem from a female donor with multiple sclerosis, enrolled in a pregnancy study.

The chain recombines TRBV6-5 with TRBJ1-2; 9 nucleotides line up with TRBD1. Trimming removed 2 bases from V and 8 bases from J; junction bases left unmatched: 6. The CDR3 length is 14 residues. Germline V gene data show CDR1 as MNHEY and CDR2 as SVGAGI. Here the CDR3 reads CASSYQQGAGGYTF. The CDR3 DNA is TGTGCCAGCAGTTACCAACAGGGGGCGGGCGGCTACACCTTC.

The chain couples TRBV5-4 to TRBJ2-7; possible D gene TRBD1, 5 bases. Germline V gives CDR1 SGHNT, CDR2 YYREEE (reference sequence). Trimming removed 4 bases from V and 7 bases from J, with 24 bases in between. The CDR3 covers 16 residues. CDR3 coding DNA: TGTGCCAGCAGCGATAGCACGACAGTGCTCATAGGAGAGCAGTACTTC. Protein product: CASSDSTTVLIGEQYF.

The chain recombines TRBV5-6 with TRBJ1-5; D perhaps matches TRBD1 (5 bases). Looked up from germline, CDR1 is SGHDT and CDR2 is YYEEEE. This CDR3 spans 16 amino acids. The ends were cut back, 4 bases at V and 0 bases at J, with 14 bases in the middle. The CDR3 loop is CASSRSHRNSNQPQHF. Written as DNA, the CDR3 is TGTGCCAGCAGCCGATCCCACAGGAATAGCAATCAGCCCCAGCATTTT.

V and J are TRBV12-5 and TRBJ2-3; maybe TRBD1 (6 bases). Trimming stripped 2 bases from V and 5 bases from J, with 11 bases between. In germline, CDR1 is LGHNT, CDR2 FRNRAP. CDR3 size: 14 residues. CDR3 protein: CASGLHGRGDTQYF. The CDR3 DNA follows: TGTGCTAGTGGTTTGCATGGCAGGGGAGATACGCAGTATTTT.

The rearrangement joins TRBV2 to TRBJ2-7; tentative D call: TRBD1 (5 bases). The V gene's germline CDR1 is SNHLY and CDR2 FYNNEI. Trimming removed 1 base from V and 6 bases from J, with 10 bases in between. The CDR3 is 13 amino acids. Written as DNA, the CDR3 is TGTGCCAGCAGTGAAGGGGCAACAGGCGAGCAGTACTTC. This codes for CASSEGATGEQYF.

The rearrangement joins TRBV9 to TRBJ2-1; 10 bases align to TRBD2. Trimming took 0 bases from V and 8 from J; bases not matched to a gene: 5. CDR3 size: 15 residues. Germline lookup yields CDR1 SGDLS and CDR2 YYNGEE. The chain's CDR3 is CASSVVASGGHEQFF. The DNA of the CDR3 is TGTGCCAGCAGCGTAGTTGCTAGCGGGGGCCATGAGCAGTTCTTC.

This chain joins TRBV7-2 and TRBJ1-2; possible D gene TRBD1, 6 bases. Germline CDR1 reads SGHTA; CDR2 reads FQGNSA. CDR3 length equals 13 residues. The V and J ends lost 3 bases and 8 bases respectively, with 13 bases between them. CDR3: CASSLTGEGGYTF. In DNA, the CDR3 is TGTGCCAGCAGCTTGACAGGCGAGGGCGGCTACACCTTC.

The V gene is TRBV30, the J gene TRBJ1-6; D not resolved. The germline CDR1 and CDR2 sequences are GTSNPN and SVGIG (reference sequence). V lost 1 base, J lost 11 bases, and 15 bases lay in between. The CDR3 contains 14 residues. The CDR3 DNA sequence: TGTGCCTGGAGTGGGGAGGGCTACGTGGCACCCCTCCACTTT. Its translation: CAWSGEGYVAPLHF. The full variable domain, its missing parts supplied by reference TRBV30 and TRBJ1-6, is SQTIHQWPATLVQPVGSPLSLECTVEGTSNPNLYWYRQAAGRGLQLLFYSVGIGQISSEVPQNLSASRPQDRQFILSSKKLLLSDSGFYLCAWSGEGYVAPLHFGNGTRLTVT.

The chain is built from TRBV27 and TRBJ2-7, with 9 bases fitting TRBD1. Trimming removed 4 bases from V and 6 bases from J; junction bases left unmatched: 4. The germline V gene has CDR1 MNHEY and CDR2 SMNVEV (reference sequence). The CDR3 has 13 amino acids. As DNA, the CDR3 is TGTGCCAGCAGTTGGGACAGGGCGGGCGAGCAGTACTTC. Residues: CASSWDRAGEQYF.

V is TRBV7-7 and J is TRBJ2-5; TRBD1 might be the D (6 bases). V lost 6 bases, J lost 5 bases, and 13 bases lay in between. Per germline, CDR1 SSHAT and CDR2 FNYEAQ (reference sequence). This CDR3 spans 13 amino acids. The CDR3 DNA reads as TGTGCCAGCAGATCGCCAGGGGCGGAGACCCAGTACTTC. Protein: CASRSPGAETQYF.

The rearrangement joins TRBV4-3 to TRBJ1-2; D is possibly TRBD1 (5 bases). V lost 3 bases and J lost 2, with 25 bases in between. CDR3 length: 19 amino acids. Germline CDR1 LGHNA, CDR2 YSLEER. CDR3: CASSHHTLSDTVRNYGYTF. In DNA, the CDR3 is TGCGCCAGCAGCCACCACACACTTTCGGACACCGTAAGGAACTATGGCTACACCTTC.

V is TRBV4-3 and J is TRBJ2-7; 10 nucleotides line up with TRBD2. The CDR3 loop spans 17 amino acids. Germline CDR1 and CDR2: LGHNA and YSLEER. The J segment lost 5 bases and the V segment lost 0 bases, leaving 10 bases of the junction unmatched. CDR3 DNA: TGCGCCAGCAGCCAAGAAAGAAGCGGGGGGGTGATACACGAGCAGTACTTC. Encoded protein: CASSQERSGGVIHEQYF.

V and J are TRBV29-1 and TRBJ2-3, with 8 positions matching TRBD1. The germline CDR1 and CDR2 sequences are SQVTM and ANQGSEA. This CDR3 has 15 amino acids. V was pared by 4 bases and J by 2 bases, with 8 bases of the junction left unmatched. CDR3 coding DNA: TGCAGCGTTGGTACAGGGGGTTCCCTCACAGATACGCAGTATTTT. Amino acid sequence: CSVGTGGSLTDTQYF.

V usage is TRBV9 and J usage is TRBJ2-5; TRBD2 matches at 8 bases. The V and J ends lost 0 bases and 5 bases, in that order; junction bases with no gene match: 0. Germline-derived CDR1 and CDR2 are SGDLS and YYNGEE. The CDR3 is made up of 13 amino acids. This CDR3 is CASSVGLAETQYF. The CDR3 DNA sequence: TGTGCCAGCAGCGTAGGACTAGCGGAGACCCAGTACTTC.

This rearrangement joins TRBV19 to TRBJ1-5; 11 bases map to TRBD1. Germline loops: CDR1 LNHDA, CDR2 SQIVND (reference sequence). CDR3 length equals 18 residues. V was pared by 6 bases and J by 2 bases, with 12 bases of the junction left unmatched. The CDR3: CASRAGTGGVPGNQPQHF. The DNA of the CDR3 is TGTGCCAGTAGGGCCGGGACAGGGGGAGTTCCGGGCAATCAGCCCCAGCATTTT. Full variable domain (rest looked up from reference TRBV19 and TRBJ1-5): DGGITQSPKYLFRKEGQNVTLSCEQNLNHDAMYWYRQDPGQGLRLIYYSQIVNDFQKGDIAEGYSVSREKKESFPLTVTSAQKNPTAFYLCASRAGTGGVPGNQPQHFGDGTRLSIL.